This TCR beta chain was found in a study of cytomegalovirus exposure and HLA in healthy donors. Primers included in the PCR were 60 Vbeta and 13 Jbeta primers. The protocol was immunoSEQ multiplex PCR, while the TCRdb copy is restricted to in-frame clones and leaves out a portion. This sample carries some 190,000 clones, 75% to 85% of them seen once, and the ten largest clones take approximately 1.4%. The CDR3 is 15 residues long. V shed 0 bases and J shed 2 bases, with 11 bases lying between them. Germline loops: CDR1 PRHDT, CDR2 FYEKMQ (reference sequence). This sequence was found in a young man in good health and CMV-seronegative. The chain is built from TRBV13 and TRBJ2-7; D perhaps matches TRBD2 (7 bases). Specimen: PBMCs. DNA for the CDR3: TGTGCCAGCAGCTTAGGGAGGGGGGGCCCCTACGAGCAGTACTTC. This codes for CASSLGRGGPYEQYF.